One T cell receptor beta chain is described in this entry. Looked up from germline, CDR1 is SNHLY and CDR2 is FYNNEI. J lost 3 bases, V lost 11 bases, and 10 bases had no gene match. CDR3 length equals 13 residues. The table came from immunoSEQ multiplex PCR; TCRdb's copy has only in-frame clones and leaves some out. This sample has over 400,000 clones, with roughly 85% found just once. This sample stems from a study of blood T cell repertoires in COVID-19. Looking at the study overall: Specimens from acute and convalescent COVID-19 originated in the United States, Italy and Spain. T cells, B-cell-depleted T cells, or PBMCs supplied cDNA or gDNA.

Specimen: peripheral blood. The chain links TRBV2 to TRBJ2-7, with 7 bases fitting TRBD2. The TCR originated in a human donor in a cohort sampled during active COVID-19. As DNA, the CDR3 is TGTGCCTCACAGTGGCGGGAGAGCTACGAGCAGTACTTC. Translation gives CASQWRESYEQYF.